The T cell receptor beta chain described here comes from a study of T cell repertoires in cytomegalovirus infection. Study details: Recently identified HLA-C-restricted and well-studied HLA-B-restricted CMV epitopes were used.

Trimming stripped 7 bases from V and 2 bases from J, with 12 bases between. This CDR3 contains 14 residues. Germline V gene lookup returns CDR1 SEHNR and CDR2 FQNEAQ (reference sequence). Study-wide points: Cumulative frequency of public TCR beta families picked out carriers of CMV plus the relevant HLA.

Worth noting for this clonotype: Its antigen is unknown.

TCRdb independently ran MiXCR on the reads; one entry per CDR3 protein. The data contain hundreds of thousands of distinct CDR3 sequences, around 30% of them singletons. V gene TRBV7-9 combines with J gene TRBJ2-1, with D possibly being TRBD1 (6 bases). The clonotype comes from a human donor in good health (CMV status not recorded). Some clones in this sample may be carry-over from other donors' samples. The sequences come from cultured PBMCs, collected from culture after CMV antigen stimulation. The CDR3 nucleotides are TGTGCCAGCACACAGGGTTACACCTACAATGAGCAGTTCTTC. Translating it yields CASTQGYTYNEQFF.